These 27 T cell receptor beta chains were sequenced from one sample in a study of cytotoxic CD8 clonotypes in ibrutinib-treated CLL. Assay used: immunoSEQ multiplex PCR; TCRdb lists only in-frame clones, some missing. In the table there are 150,000 or so clones, over 75% of which are singletons. The material was PBMCs, obtained at disease progression, from a patient treated with ibrutinib. Receptors originate from a human donor with chronic lymphocytic leukemia.

The chain has TRBV13 and TRBJ1-2, with D perhaps matching TRBD1 (6 bases). Germline values: CDR1 PRHDT, CDR2 FYEKMQ (reference sequence). The V end lost 4 bases, the J end lost 5 bases, and 20 bases lay between the germline ends. This CDR3 region has 16 residues. The CDR3 region is CASSSSGTPTGYGYTF. CDR3 sequence (DNA): TGTGCCAGCAGCTCAAGTGGGACACCTACAGGGTATGGCTACACCTTC.

The chain combines TRBV28 with TRBJ1-5, with D tentatively TRBD1 (5 bases). The CDR3 extends over 17 amino acids. Germline-derived CDR1 and CDR2 are MDHEN and SYDVKM. V was shortened by 2 bases and J by 0 bases, with 14 bases between the two germline ends. CDR3 in amino acids: CASSLRPTEDSNQPQHF. CDR3 nucleotides: TGTGCCAGCAGTTTACGACCGACAGAGGATAGCAATCAGCCCCAGCATTTT.

The rearrangement joins TRBV7-9 to TRBJ1-2; TRBD1 matches 7 bases. The ends lost 5 bases at V and 7 bases at J; junction bases unmatched: 13. CDR1 SEHNR and CDR2 FQNEAQ come from the germline V gene (reference sequence). This CDR3 contains 15 residues. CDR3 nucleotides: TGTGCCAGCAGCCTCATCCCCACAGGGGCGATTGGCTACACCTTC. Its protein is CASSLIPTGAIGYTF.

This rearrangement joins TRBV28 to TRBJ2-3; TRBD1 agrees at 7 bases. The V and J ends lost 6 bases and 2 bases, in that order; junction bases with no gene match: 5. CDR3 length equals 14 residues. Germline assignment: CDR1 MDHEN and CDR2 SYDVKM. For the CDR3, the DNA is TGTGCCAGCAGGATGGGACAGCACACAGATACGCAGTATTTT. It translates to CASRMGQHTDTQYF.

The chain couples TRBV5-4 to TRBJ1-2; 9 bases are a match to TRBD1. Germline CDR1 and CDR2: SGHNT and YYREEE (reference sequence). J gave up 5 bases and V 0 bases, and 8 bases lay outside the gene matches. The CDR3 covers 16 residues. The DNA for the CDR3 is TGTGCCAGCAGCTTGGTAGACCGGGACAGGGTTTATGGCTACACCTTC. The encoded protein is CASSLVDRDRVYGYTF.

The V and J genes are TRBV11-3 and TRBJ2-7, with 7 bases fitting TRBD2. Germline V gene lookup returns CDR1 SGHNT and CDR2 YENEEA. Unmatched junction bases numbered 1, after V lost 2 bases and J lost 0 bases. This CDR3 has 14 amino acids. CDR3 in amino acids: CASSLLADSYEQYF. The CDR3 DNA reads as TGTGCCAGCAGCTTACTAGCGGACTCCTACGAGCAGTACTTC.

The chain employs TRBV2 and TRBJ2-7, with TRBD2 identical over 7 bases. Germline loops: CDR1 SNHLY, CDR2 FYNNEI. CDR3 length equals 14 residues. With V trimmed by 9 bases and J by 3 bases, 11 bases remained unmatched. The CDR3 nucleotides read TGTGCCAGTCCTCGGGCTAGCGGTGACTACGAGCAGTACTTC. This gives the protein CASPRASGDYEQYF.

The chain combines TRBV7-8 with TRBJ2-3; 10 bases line up with TRBD1. Germline CDR1 reads SGHVS; CDR2 reads FQNEAQ. CDR3 length: 19 residues. Losses at the gene ends were 5 bases for V and 2 bases for J; bases not matched to a gene: 16. Here the CDR3 reads CASSTGTGAPTIHTDTQYF. For the CDR3, the DNA is TGTGCCAGCAGCACCGGGACAGGGGCCCCCACAATCCACACAGATACGCAGTATTTT.

This chain joins TRBV27 and TRBJ2-1; 13 bases are a match to TRBD2. Germline V gene data show CDR1 as MNHEY and CDR2 as SMNVEV (reference sequence). The CDR3 runs to 17 residues. J lost 7 bases, V lost 0 bases, and 6 bases had no gene match. CDR3: CASSLSRLAGGGNEQFF. The CDR3 nucleotides read TGTGCCAGCAGTTTATCTCGACTAGCGGGAGGCGGGAATGAGCAGTTCTTC.

The rearrangement links TRBV7-9 to TRBJ2-1; D may correspond to TRBD1 or TRBD2 (5 bases each). This CDR3 spans 14 amino acids. Germline loops: CDR1 SEHNR, CDR2 FQNEAQ (reference sequence). Trimming pared 5 bases from V and 4 bases from J, leaving 12 bases between. CDR3 bases: TGTGCCAGCAGCCCAGGGACCATATACAATGAGCAGTTCTTC. Translating it yields CASSPGTIYNEQFF.

Only one count was recorded for this clone. J is TRBJ2-7 and V is TRBV28, with D possibly matching TRBD2 (6 bases). Germline V gene lookup returns CDR1 MDHEN and CDR2 SYDVKM. There are 11 residues in the CDR3. V was cut by 6 bases and J by 6 bases, with 9 bases left in between. Here the CDR3 DNA reads TGTGCCAGCAGGGGGGAGGTCGAGCAGTACTTC. Amino acids: CASRGEVEQYF.

J is TRBJ1-4 and V is TRBV4-1, with 8 nucleotides matching TRBD1. The trim removed 2 bases at V and 5 bases at J, leaving 16 bases unmatched. The CDR3 extends over 19 amino acids. The germline V gene has CDR1 MGHRA and CDR2 YSYEKL. CDR3 sequence: CASSQNGQGLFAPNEKLFF. CDR3 nucleotide sequence: TGCGCCAGCAGCCAAAATGGACAGGGCCTATTTGCCCCGAATGAAAAACTGTTTTTT.

The chain couples TRBV5-6 to TRBJ2-1; D is ambiguous. V was cut by 3 bases and J by 3 bases, with 10 bases left in between. Germline V gene lookup returns CDR1 SGHDT and CDR2 YYEEEE. The CDR3 spans 14 residues. The CDR3 DNA reads as TGTGCCAGCAGCTCCCTCCAGAGCTACAATGAGCAGTTCTTC. Its protein product is CASSSLQSYNEQFF.

The genes are TRBV5-4 and TRBJ1-1; tentatively, D is TRBD1 (6 bases). Looked up from germline, CDR1 is SGHNT and CDR2 is YYREEE (reference sequence). V lost 6 bases and J lost 2, with 17 bases in between. The CDR3 sequence is 15 residues long. CDR3 residues: CASNSGQTLNTEAFF. The CDR3 coding sequence is TGTGCCAGCAACTCCGGACAGACGTTAAACACTGAAGCTTTCTTT.

Written as DNA, the CDR3 is TGTGCCAGGCTGAGACTAGCGGGGAACTACAATGAGCAGTTCTTC. Its translation: CARLRLAGNYNEQFF. The chain has TRBV6-5 and TRBJ2-1; 11 nucleotides line up with TRBD2. Trimming at V came to 9 bases and at J to 3 bases, leaving 7 bases not matched to a gene. This CDR3 comprises 15 residues. From germline, CDR1 is MNHEY and CDR2 SVGAGI.

The gene calls are TRBV6-1 and TRBJ1-1; D ambiguous. This CDR3 comprises 11 residues. Trimming shortened V by 6 bases and J by 5 bases, and 7 bases separated the two germline ends. Germline loops: CDR1 MNHNS, CDR2 SASEGT. CDR3 in amino acids: CASSRETEAFF. Here the CDR3 DNA reads TGTGCCAGCAGCCGGGAGACTGAAGCTTTCTTT.

This clone came up once. V gene TRBV29-1 combines with J gene TRBJ2-3; D may be TRBD2 (5 bases). The germline V and J ends were trimmed by 4 bases and 6 bases, with 8 bases remaining between them. The CDR3 spans 11 residues. Germline V gene lookup returns CDR1 SQVTM and CDR2 ANQGSEA. In DNA, the CDR3 is TGCAGCGTTGGAGGGTTGGATACGCAGTATTTT. It yields the protein CSVGGLDTQYF.

The chain recombines TRBV5-4 with TRBJ2-3, with a possible D match to TRBD2 (5 bases). This CDR3 region has 14 residues. Germline values: CDR1 SGHNT, CDR2 YYREEE (reference sequence). Trimming left V 5 bases short and J 1 base short, with 11 bases between. This CDR3 is CASSFSSGTDTQYF. The CDR3 DNA follows: TGTGCCAGCAGTTTCAGTAGCGGCACAGATACGCAGTATTTT.

The chain couples TRBV27 to TRBJ1-2, with TRBD1 matching over 12 bases. Germline-derived CDR1 and CDR2 are MNHEY and SMNVEV (reference sequence). The junction had 9 bases not matched to a gene; V was cut back by 0 bases and J by 7 bases. The CDR3 has 17 amino acids. This CDR3 reads CASSLSGQGANRGGYTF. In DNA form, the CDR3 reads TGTGCCAGCAGTTTATCGGGACAGGGGGCCAATCGGGGTGGCTACACCTTC.

V usage is TRBV18 and J usage is TRBJ1-4; TRBD1 might be the D (5 bases). CDR3 length equals 16 residues. Germline-derived CDR1 and CDR2 are KGHSH and LQKENI. V gave up 3 bases and J gave up 0 bases, with 11 bases separating them. The CDR3 loop reads CASSPYGGTTNEKLFF. As DNA, the CDR3 is TGTGCCAGCTCACCTTATGGGGGGACAACTAATGAAAAACTGTTTTTT. Full variable domain (remainder filled in from reference TRBV18 and TRBJ1-4): NAGVMQNPRHLVRRRGQEARLRCSPMKGHSHVYWYRQLPEEGLKFMVYLQKENIIDESGMPKERFSAEFPKEGPSILRIQQVVRGDSAAYFCASSPYGGTTNEKLFFGSGTQLSVL.

The chain links TRBV19 to TRBJ1-5; 8 bases agree with TRBD1. The CDR3 sequence is 16 residues long. J gave up 5 bases and V 6 bases, and 12 bases lay outside the gene matches. The germline V gene has CDR1 LNHDA and CDR2 SQIVND (reference sequence). The DNA of the CDR3 is TGTGCCAGTAGGAGGAACGGACAGGGACTTTATCAGCCCCAGCATTTT. This translates into CASRRNGQGLYQPQHF. The full variable domain, in which reference TRBV19 and TRBJ1-5 provide the parts outside the CDR3, is DGGITQSPKYLFRKEGQNVTLSCEQNLNHDAMYWYRQDPGQGLRLIYYSQIVNDFQKGDIAEGYSVSREKKESFPLTVTSAQKNPTAFYLCASRRNGQGLYQPQHFGDGTRLSIL.

CDR3 region: CASTESGGDDLAKNIQYF. The CDR3 DNA sequence: TGTGCCAGTACCGAATCAGGGGGGGACGACCTAGCCAAAAACATTCAGTACTTC. The J gene is TRBJ2-4, the V gene TRBV19; D is tentatively TRBD1 or TRBD2 (7 bases each). V shed 7 bases and J shed 0 bases, with 22 bases lying between them. This CDR3 comprises 18 residues. Germline values: CDR1 LNHDA, CDR2 SQIVND (reference sequence).

This chain connects TRBV5-1 to TRBJ1-4; D unclear. The V gene lost 4 bases and the J gene lost 0 bases, with 13 bases spanning the gap. CDR1 is SGHRS, CDR2 YFSETQ, per germline. The CDR3 is made up of 16 amino acids. CDR3 in DNA: TGCGCCAGCAGCCCTGGACCCGTTGCAACTAATGAAAAACTGTTTTTT. Residues: CASSPGPVATNEKLFF.

J is TRBJ2-3 and V is TRBV18; 7 bases map to TRBD2. Germline CDR1 reads KGHSH; CDR2 reads LQKENI. J gave up 0 bases and V 3 bases, and 6 bases lay outside the gene matches. The CDR3 contains 16 residues. CDR3 amino acids: CASSPPGRESTDTQYF. DNA for the CDR3: TGTGCCAGCTCACCCCCTGGGCGGGAGAGCACAGATACGCAGTATTTT.

V gene TRBV9 combines with J gene TRBJ2-6, with D possibly being TRBD2 (5 bases). Trimming removed 6 bases from V and 2 bases from J, with 9 bases in between. Germline values: CDR1 SGDLS, CDR2 YYNGEE. CDR3 size: 14 residues. CDR3 coding DNA: TGTGCCAGCACCCACGGGGCTGGGGCCAACGTCCTGACTTTC. Protein sequence: CASTHGAGANVLTF. Combining the CDR3 with reference TRBV9 and TRBJ2-6 gives the whole variable domain DSGVTQTPKHLITATGQRVTLRCSPRSGDLSVYWYQQSLDQGLQFLIQYYNGEERAKGNILERFSAQQFPDLHSELNLSSLELGDSALYFCASTHGAGANVLTFGAGSRLTVL.

This clone has just one count. This CDR3 is CASSQEVGISYNEQFF. The CDR3 region has the DNA TGTGCCAGCAGCCAAGAGGTCGGGATCTCCTACAATGAGCAGTTCTTC. The chain joins TRBV14 to TRBJ2-1; weak D call: TRBD2 (5 bases). V lost 0 bases and J lost 0, with 9 bases in between. CDR1 is SGHDN, CDR2 FVKESK, per germline. The CDR3 spans 16 residues.

The chain uses TRBV29-1 and TRBJ2-5; D possibly corresponds to TRBD1 (6 bases). V was cut by 7 bases and J by 5 bases, with 17 bases left in between. This CDR3 has 13 residues. The germline CDR1 and CDR2 sequences are SQVTM and ANQGSEA. The chain's CDR3 is CSANRVGLETQYF. For the CDR3, the DNA is TGCAGCGCCAACAGGGTTGGCTTGGAGACCCAGTACTTC. Full variable domain (rest looked up from reference TRBV29-1 and TRBJ2-5): SAVISQKPSRDICQRGTSLTIQCQVDSQVTMMFWYRQQPGQSLTLIATANQGSEATYESGFVIDKFPISRPNLTFSTLTVSNMSPEDSSIYLCSANRVGLETQYFGPGTRLLVL.